Below are 14 T cell receptor beta chains sequenced from a single sample in a study of Ad26.COV2.S vaccination and SARS-CoV-2 variants. The treatment is: 19 received Ad26.COV2.S at low or high dose, single or two shots; five or six received placebo; per-sample allocation not given. Collection of the samples took place on day 63 after the first injection of vaccine or placebo. Profiling relied on immunoSEQ multiplex PCR, and the TCRdb table lists in-frame clones only, not all of them. The sample lists some 420,000 clones, roughly 88% occurring once. The sequences come from peripheral blood, collected in a trial of Ad26.COV2.S vaccine versus placebo. These TCRs come from a person between 18 and 60 years old who received the Ad26.COV2.S COVID-19 vaccine or a placebo.

V is TRBV13 and J is TRBJ2-7; tentative D call: TRBD1 (5 bases). The V gene lost 1 base and the J gene lost 4 bases, with 17 bases spanning the gap. Per germline, CDR1 PRHDT and CDR2 FYEKMQ (reference sequence). This CDR3 region has 16 residues. DNA of the CDR3: TGTGCCAGCAGCTTAGCGTTCGGGCCCCGGACATACGAGCAGTACTTC. Protein sequence: CASSLAFGPRTYEQYF.

The genes are TRBV6-6 and TRBJ1-2; perhaps TRBD1 as D (6 bases). V lost 3 bases and J lost 4, with 12 bases in between. The germline V gene encodes CDR1 MNHNY and CDR2 SVGAGI (reference sequence). The CDR3 contains 14 residues. The CDR3 is CASSYRDMSYGYTF. The CDR3 region has the DNA TGTGCCAGCAGTTATCGGGACATGTCCTATGGCTACACCTTC.

This chain joins TRBV5-4 and TRBJ2-3; 8 nucleotides match TRBD2. This CDR3 contains 16 residues. The J segment lost 0 bases and the V segment lost 0 bases, leaving 3 bases of the junction unmatched. Germline values: CDR1 SGHNT, CDR2 YYREEE (reference sequence). In nucleotides, the CDR3 is TGTGCCAGCAGCTTGGCCGGGACTAGGAGCACAGATACGCAGTATTTT. This gives the protein CASSLAGTRSTDTQYF.

The chain is built from TRBV4-3 and TRBJ2-2; no reliable D call. The CDR3 is made up of 15 amino acids. The ends were cut back, 2 bases at V and 6 bases at J, with 13 bases in the middle. Germline values: CDR1 LGHNA, CDR2 YSLEER. This CDR3 reads CASSQYHTSPGELFF. The CDR3 nucleotides read TGCGCCAGCAGCCAATACCACACCTCCCCCGGGGAGCTGTTTTTT.

V and J are TRBV6-5 and TRBJ2-7, with D unresolved. There are 15 residues in the CDR3. Trimming shortened V by 7 bases and J by 4 bases, and 20 bases separated the two germline ends. CDR1 MNHEY and CDR2 SVGAGI come from the germline V gene. This CDR3 reads CASTLSRGSLYEQYF. In nucleotides, the CDR3 is TGTGCCAGCACCCTTAGCCGCGGAAGTCTATACGAGCAGTACTTC.

V usage is TRBV7-9 and J usage is TRBJ1-2; D possibly corresponds to TRBD1 (6 bases). The V gene lost 5 bases and the J gene lost 4 bases, with 14 bases spanning the gap. The CDR3 contains 14 residues. The V gene's germline CDR1 is SEHNR and CDR2 FQNEAQ (reference sequence). This CDR3 reads CASSIGGEAYGYTF. The CDR3 nucleotides read TGTGCCAGCAGCATAGGGGGGGAAGCCTATGGCTACACCTTC. Full variable domain (remainder filled in from reference TRBV7-9 and TRBJ1-2): DTGVSQNPRHKITKRGQNVTFRCDPISEHNRLYWYRQTLGQGPEFLTYFQNEAQLEKSRLLSDRFSAERPKGSFSTLEIQRTEQGDSAMYLCASSIGGEAYGYTFGSGTRLTVV.

The chain carries TRBV28 and TRBJ2-7; TRBD1 matches 8 bases. Germline lookup yields CDR1 MDHEN and CDR2 SYDVKM. V gave up 6 bases and J gave up 2 bases; unmatched junction bases: 12. This CDR3 comprises 16 residues. CDR3: CASSSYPQGDAYEQYF. The CDR3 coding sequence is TGTGCCAGCAGCTCATACCCACAGGGGGACGCCTACGAGCAGTACTTC.

The V gene is TRBV19, the J gene TRBJ2-3; no firm D call. CDR3 size: 14 residues. Trimming left V 3 bases short and J 1 base short, with 8 bases between. Germline V lookup: CDR1 LNHDA, CDR2 SQIVND (reference sequence). The DNA of the CDR3 is TGTGCCAGTAGTATCCGGTCTCGCACAGATACGCAGTATTTT. Translation gives CASSIRSRTDTQYF. Drawing the rest from reference TRBV19 and TRBJ2-3, the complete variable domain is DGGITQSPKYLFRKEGQNVTLSCEQNLNHDAMYWYRQDPGQGLRLIYYSQIVNDFQKGDIAEGYSVSREKKESFPLTVTSAQKNPTAFYLCASSIRSRTDTQYFGPGTRLTVL.

The chain couples TRBV21-1 to TRBJ2-4; the DNA was not used to check the table's D call, TRBD2. TRBV21-1 is annotated as a pseudogene. This CDR3 has 16 amino acids. The CDR3 DNA reads as TGTGCCAGCAGCAAATACAGGCGGGGGGGCCGGGACATTCAGTACTTC. Translating it yields CASSKYRRGGRDIQYF.

The chain has TRBV30 and TRBJ2-7; D uncertain. Germline loops: CDR1 GTSNPN, CDR2 SVGIG (reference sequence). CDR3 length: 12 amino acids. Trimming left V 0 bases short and J 5 bases short, with 8 bases between. CDR3 loop: CAWSVRLNEQYF. The CDR3 coding sequence is TGTGCCTGGAGTGTACGGTTAAACGAGCAGTACTTC.

The rearrangement joins TRBV2 to TRBJ1-4, with 11 bases aligning to TRBD1. The CDR3 is made up of 16 amino acids. Germline CDR1 SNHLY, CDR2 FYNNEI. V shed 8 bases, J shed 8 bases, and the junction held 13 bases outside the gene matches. CDR3 coding DNA: TGTGCCAGCCTTTGGGACAGGGGGGACGAGGAGGAAAAACTGTTTTTT. It specifies CASLWDRGDEEEKLFF.

V and J are TRBV6-5 and TRBJ2-5; D is undetermined. Germline-derived CDR1 and CDR2 are MNHEY and SVGAGI. The CDR3 is made up of 13 amino acids. Trimming removed 6 bases at V and 2 bases at J, with 10 bases between. The DNA of the CDR3 is TGTGCCAGCAGCCCCGACACGCAAGAGACCCAGTACTTC. It specifies CASSPDTQETQYF.

The chain has TRBV5-4 and TRBJ1-3; 7 bases match TRBD1. V dropped 6 bases and J dropped 4; count of bases not matched to a gene: 10. The CDR3 totals 15 residues. Germline CDR1 and CDR2: SGHNT and YYREEE (reference sequence). The CDR3 bases are TGTGCCAGCATGTCGACAGGGATGGGAGGAAACACCATATATTTT. It specifies CASMSTGMGGNTIYF. The variable domain in full, completed from reference TRBV5-4 and TRBJ1-3, reads ETGVTQSPTHLIKTRGQQVTLRCSSQSGHNTVSWYQQALGQGPQFIFQYYREEENGRGNFPPRFSGLQFPNYSSELNVNALELDDSALYLCASMSTGMGGNTIYFGEGSWLTVV.

This clone was seen a single time. The genes are TRBV9 and TRBJ2-3; 9 positions agree with TRBD1. The CDR3 extends over 14 amino acids. The V gene's germline CDR1 is SGDLS and CDR2 YYNGEE. After removal of 6 bases from V and 4 bases from J, the junction contained 6 bases not matched to a gene. DNA for the CDR3: TGTGCCAGCAACCGACAGGGGGTAGCAGATACGCAGTATTTT. Translated, it gives CASNRQGVADTQYF.